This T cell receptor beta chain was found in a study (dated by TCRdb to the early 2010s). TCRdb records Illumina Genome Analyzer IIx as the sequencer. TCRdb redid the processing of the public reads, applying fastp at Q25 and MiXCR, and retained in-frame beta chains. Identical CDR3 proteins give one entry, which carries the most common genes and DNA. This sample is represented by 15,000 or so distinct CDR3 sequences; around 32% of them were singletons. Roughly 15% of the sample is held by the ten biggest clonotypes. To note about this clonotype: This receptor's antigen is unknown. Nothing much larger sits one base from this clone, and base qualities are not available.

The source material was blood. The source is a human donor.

The nucleotide sequence is TGTGCCAGCAGCCCCTTGACCGGGACAGGGCACTACGAGCAGTACTTC. This translates into CASSPLTGTGHYEQYF. The chain is assembled from TRBV4-2 and TRBJ2-7; 9 bases in the junction line up with TRBD1. The CDR3 runs 16 amino acids, cysteine and phenylalanine included. Only CDR3 DNA remains: 48 bases, in frame from the first base. The junction shows trimming of 4 bases on V and 3 bases on J, and the gene matches do not reach 10 bases of it. Reading the germline V gene gives CDR1 LGHNA and CDR2 YNFKEQ.